These 5 T cell receptor beta chains were sequenced from one sample in a study of blood T cell repertoires in COVID-19. TCRdb's table, derived via immunoSEQ multiplex PCR, lists solely in-frame clones and lacks some. The sample carries 70,000 or so clones, over 75% recorded once. Sequenced: peripheral blood. Every receptor here comes from an elderly woman with active or convalescent COVID-19.

The chain couples TRBV15 to TRBJ1-2; D may be TRBD1 (5 bases). V lost 0 bases, J lost 3 bases, and 11 bases lay in between. The CDR3 runs to 15 residues. Germline V gene sequence: CDR1 LNHNV, CDR2 YYDKDF (reference sequence). The CDR3: CATSRDSRADYGYTF. The CDR3 coding sequence is TGTGCCACCAGCAGAGATTCCAGGGCGGACTATGGCTACACCTTC.

The chain has TRBV5-4 and TRBJ2-3; D not resolved. The germline V gene has CDR1 SGHNT and CDR2 YYREEE (reference sequence). The CDR3 spans 14 residues. V was cut by 1 base and J by 1 base, with 7 bases left in between. The CDR3, as DNA: TGTGCCAGCAGCTTGCCCCTAGGCACAGATACGCAGTATTTT. This translates into CASSLPLGTDTQYF.

This clone was seen just once. The rearrangement links TRBV5-5 to TRBJ1-4; 7 bases map to TRBD1. V lost 2 bases and J lost 3; bases outside the gene matches: 7. Per the germline V gene, CDR1 is SGHKS and CDR2 is YYEKEE (reference sequence). The CDR3 loop spans 16 amino acids. The CDR3 region has the DNA TGTGCCAGCAGCTTACAACCGGGACAGCCTAATGAAAAACTGTTTTTT. Translated: CASSLQPGQPNEKLFF.

A single count supports this clone. The chain couples TRBV18 to TRBJ1-2; TRBD1 is a possible D gene (5 bases). The CDR3 has 14 amino acids. Trimming shortened V by 2 bases and J by 7 bases, and 14 bases separated the two germline ends. Per the germline V gene, CDR1 is KGHSH and CDR2 is LQKENI. CDR3 amino acids: CASSPDGAVGGYTF. The CDR3 region has the DNA TGTGCCAGCTCACCAGATGGGGCAGTGGGTGGCTACACCTTC.

V and J are TRBV2 and TRBJ1-3; D not resolved. The CDR3 sequence is 11 residues long. V lost 3 bases and J lost 9, with 6 bases in between. The V gene's germline CDR1 is SNHLY and CDR2 FYNNEI. The CDR3 is CASSDEGTIYF. The CDR3 DNA is TGTGCCAGCAGTGACGAGGGCACCATATATTTT.